Shown below are 4 T cell receptor beta chains from a single sample sequenced in a study of blood T cell repertoires in COVID-19. Repertoires were generated with immunoSEQ multiplex PCR, while TCRdb's copy carries only in-frame clones and drops some. This table holds roughly 440,000 clones, around 88% found once. The specimen was peripheral blood. Receptors originate from a woman between 50 and 59 years old with COVID-19, enrolled during active disease.

This clone was seen a single time. The V call is TRBV29-1, the J call TRBJ2-2; TRBD1 agrees at 7 bases. With V trimmed by 5 bases and J by 3 bases, 9 bases remained unmatched. Germline V lookup: CDR1 SQVTM, CDR2 ANQGSEA. CDR3 length: 15 residues. The CDR3, as DNA: TGCAGCGTTCAGGGGGTCAGGGGGTACACCGGGGAGCTGTTTTTT. Translated, it gives CSVQGVRGYTGELFF.

This clone came up once. The chain recombines TRBV24-1 with TRBJ2-2, with D possibly matching TRBD1 (5 bases). The CDR3 is made up of 15 amino acids. Germline-derived CDR1 and CDR2 are KGHDR and SFDVKD. V dropped 5 bases and J dropped 5 bases, with 14 bases sitting between them. CDR3 coding DNA: TGTGCCACCAGTGGCGGTCAGGGTGGTACCGGGGAGCTGTTTTTT. Its protein is CATSGGQGGTGELFF.

The chain carries TRBV5-8 and TRBJ1-1; D gene unclear. The CDR3 is 12 residues long. Germline V gene sequence: CDR1 SGHTS, CDR2 YDEGEE. Trimming removed 9 bases at V and 1 base at J, with 10 bases between. This chain's CDR3 is CATPTGNTEAFF. As DNA, the CDR3 is TGTGCCACCCCAACTGGGAACACTGAAGCTTTCTTT.

This chain uses TRBV5-4 with TRBJ2-1; 11 bases map to TRBD2. The germline CDR1 and CDR2 sequences are SGHNT and YYREEE (reference sequence). This CDR3 has 19 residues. V shed 3 bases, J shed 3 bases, and the junction held 14 bases outside the gene matches. CDR3 sequence: CASSSPLDKLAGDYNEQFF. The CDR3 DNA reads TGTGCCAGCAGCTCCCCATTAGATAAACTAGCGGGGGACTACAATGAGCAGTTCTTC.